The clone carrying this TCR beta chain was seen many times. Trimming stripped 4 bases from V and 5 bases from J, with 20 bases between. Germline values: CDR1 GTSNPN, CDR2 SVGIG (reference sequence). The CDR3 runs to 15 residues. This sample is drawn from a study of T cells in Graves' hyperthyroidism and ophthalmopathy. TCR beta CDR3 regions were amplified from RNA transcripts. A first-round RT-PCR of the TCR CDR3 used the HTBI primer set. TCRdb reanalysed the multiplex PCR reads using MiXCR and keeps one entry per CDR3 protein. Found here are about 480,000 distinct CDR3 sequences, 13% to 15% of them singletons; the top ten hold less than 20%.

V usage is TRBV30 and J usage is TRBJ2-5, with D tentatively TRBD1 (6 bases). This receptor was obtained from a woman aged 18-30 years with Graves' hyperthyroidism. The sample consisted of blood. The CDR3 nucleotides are TGTGCCTGGACCTTGAAATGGGGGCGCGGGGAGACCCAGTACTTC. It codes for CAWTLKWGRGETQYF.